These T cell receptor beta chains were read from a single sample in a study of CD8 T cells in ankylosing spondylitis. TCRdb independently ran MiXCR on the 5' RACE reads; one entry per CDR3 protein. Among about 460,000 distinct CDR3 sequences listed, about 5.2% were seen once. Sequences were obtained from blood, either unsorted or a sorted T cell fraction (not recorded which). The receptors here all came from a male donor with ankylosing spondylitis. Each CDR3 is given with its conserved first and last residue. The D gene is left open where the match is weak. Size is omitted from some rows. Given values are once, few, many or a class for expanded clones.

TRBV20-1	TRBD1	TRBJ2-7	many	CSATQGPNYEQYF	TGCAGTGCTACACAGGGGCCGAATTACGAGCAGTACTTC
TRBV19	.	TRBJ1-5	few	CASSIGDVSNQPQHF	TGTGCCAGTAGTATTGGAGACGTAAGCAATCAGCCCCAGCATTTT
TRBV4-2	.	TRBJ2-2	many	CASSPGAGGDTGELFF	TGTGCCAGCAGCCCAGGCGCGGGCGGGGACACCGGGGAGCTGTTTTTT
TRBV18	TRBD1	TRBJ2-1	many	CASSPTGGEGREQFF	TGTGCCAGCTCACCCACAGGGGGCGAAGGTCGTGAGCAGTTCTTC
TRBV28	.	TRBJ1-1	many	CASSWGRYTEAFF	TGTGCCAGCAGTTGGGGACGGTACACTGAAGCTTTCTTT
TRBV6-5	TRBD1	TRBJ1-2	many	CASSYIRAGGPISYGYTF	TGTGCCAGCAGTTACATTCGGGCAGGGGGCCCTATCTCCTATGGCTACACCTTC
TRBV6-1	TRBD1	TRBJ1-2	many	CASTTSGQENGYTF	TGTGCCAGCACCACATCGGGACAGGAGAATGGCTACACCTTC
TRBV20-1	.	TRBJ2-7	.	CSALSLYEQYF	TGCAGTGCCCTATCCTTGTACGAGCAGTACTTC
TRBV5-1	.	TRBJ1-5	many	CASSLIFQGDTDNQPQHF	TGCGCCAGCAGCTTGATTTTCCAAGGGGATACGGACAATCAGCCCCAGCATTTT
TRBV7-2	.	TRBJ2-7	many	CASSPGGGGPYEQYF	TGTGCCAGCAGCCCAGGTGGCGGCGGACCTTACGAGCAGTACTTC
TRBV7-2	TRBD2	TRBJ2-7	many	CASSWAGEGYEQYF	TGTGCCAGCAGCTGGGCGGGGGAGGGCTACGAGCAGTACTTC
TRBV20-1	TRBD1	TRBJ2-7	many	CSASAGDRGEQYF	TGCAGTGCTAGTGCCGGGGACAGGGGGGAGCAGTACTTC
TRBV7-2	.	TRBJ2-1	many	CASGRDTDNEQFF	TGTGCCAGCGGCCGGGACACTGACAATGAGCAGTTCTTC
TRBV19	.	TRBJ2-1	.	CASSSQVLRYNEQFF	TGTGCCAGTAGTAGTCAGGTCTTGAGATACAATGAGCAGTTCTTC
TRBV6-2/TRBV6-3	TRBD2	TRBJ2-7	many	CASTLAGTYEQYF	TGTGCCAGCACACTAGCGGGTACCTACGAGCAGTACTTC
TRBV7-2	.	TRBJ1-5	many	CASSLGGGDNQPQHF	TGTGCCAGCAGCTTAGGCGGAGGGGATAATCAGCCCCAGCATTTT
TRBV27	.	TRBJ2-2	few	CASSGRFGVPGELFF	TGTGCCAGCAGTGGCCGGTTTGGGGTGCCCGGGGAGCTGTTTTTT
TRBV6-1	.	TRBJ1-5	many	CASSPRISNQPQHF	TGTGCCAGCAGTCCCAGGATCAGCAATCAGCCCCAGCATTTT
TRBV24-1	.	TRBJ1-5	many	CATSVGGYNQPQHF	TGTGCCACCAGTGTCGGGGGTTACAATCAGCCCCAGCATTTT
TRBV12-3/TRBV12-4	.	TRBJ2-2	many	CASTTRRGWNTGELFF	TGTGCCAGCACTACACGGCGGGGTTGGAACACCGGGGAGCTGTTTTTT
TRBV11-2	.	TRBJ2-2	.	CASSSWAGQTGELFF	TGTGCCAGCAGCTCCTGGGCAGGGCAAACCGGGGAGCTGTTTTTT
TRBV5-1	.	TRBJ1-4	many	CASSLTGFLDEKLFF	TGCGCCAGCAGCTTGACAGGGTTCTTGGATGAAAAACTGTTTTTT
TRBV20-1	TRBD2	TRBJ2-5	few	CSASNGLAGGKGTGETQYF	TGCAGTGCTAGTAACGGGCTAGCGGGGGGGAAGGGGACGGGAGAGACCCAGTACTTC
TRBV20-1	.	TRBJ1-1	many	CSATGGYTEAFF	TGCAGTGCTACCGGCGGTTACACTGAAGCTTTCTTT
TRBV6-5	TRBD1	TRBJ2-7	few	CASRRDRGEQYF	TGTGCCAGCAGAAGGGACAGGGGCGAGCAGTACTTC